This passage covers 22 T cell receptor beta chains from one sample sequenced in a study of CD8+ T cells in alopecia areata. Extracted RNA was reverse transcribed into cDNA, the sequencing template. Measured with immunoSEQ multiplex PCR; TCRdb has only the in-frame clones, and not every one. The repertoire has roughly 200,000 clones, approximately 53% of them found once; the top ten carry approximately 4.9%. The specimen was CD8+ T cells sorted from blood. These receptors originate from a human donor in good health.

The gene calls are TRBV4-1 and TRBJ1-1, with D hard to call. Germline V gene lookup returns CDR1 MGHRA and CDR2 YSYEKL. Trimming took off 7 bases at V and 1 base at J, with 16 bases between the two ends. CDR3 size: 15 residues. The DNA of the CDR3 is TGCGCCAGCAACGAACGGGGAGGGCGGAACACTGAAGCTTTCTTT. As protein: CASNERGGRNTEAFF.

The chain carries TRBV9 and TRBJ2-3; perhaps TRBD2 as D (6 bases). The CDR3 is 15 amino acids. CDR1 and CDR2 from the germline V gene are SGDLS and YYNGEE. Trimming removed 0 bases from V and 6 bases from J, with 14 bases in between. The CDR3 reads CASSVASSAGDTQYF. In nucleotides, the CDR3 is TGTGCCAGCAGCGTAGCTAGCTCTGCGGGGGATACGCAGTATTTT.

This clone was found a few times. The genes are TRBV7-6 and TRBJ1-1; 7 bases line up with TRBD1. Per germline, CDR1 SGHVS and CDR2 FNYEAQ. V trimming: 4 bases; J trimming: 7 bases; junction bases outside the gene matches: 12. The CDR3 spans 15 residues. The CDR3 is CASSSSAGGQGEAFF. CDR3 DNA sequence: TGTGCCAGCAGCTCAAGCGCAGGGGGTCAAGGTGAAGCTTTCTTT.

There are a few counts of this clone. The chain combines TRBV5-1 with TRBJ2-6; the D gene could be TRBD1 or TRBD2 (5 bases each). Germline V gene data show CDR1 as SGHRS and CDR2 as YFSETQ. With 7 bases removed from V and 0 bases from J, the gap between germline ends came to 17 bases. The CDR3 spans 17 residues. CDR3 protein: CASRRDGYNSGANVLTF. The CDR3 DNA reads as TGCGCCAGCCGCAGGGACGGATACAACTCTGGGGCCAACGTCCTGACTTTC.

The CDR3 bases are TGTGCCAGTAGTCCGGGAGGTAATTCACCCCTCCACTTT. It specifies CASSPGGNSPLHF. This chain links TRBV19 with TRBJ1-6; D is ambiguous. The germline V gene has CDR1 LNHDA and CDR2 SQIVND (reference sequence). CDR3 size: 13 residues. Trimming took 5 bases from V and 6 from J, leaving 8 bases between them. The variable domain in full, with the rest retrieved from reference TRBV19 and TRBJ1-6, is DGGITQSPKYLFRKEGQNVTLSCEQNLNHDAMYWYRQDPGQGLRLIYYSQIVNDFQKGDIAEGYSVSREKKESFPLTVTSAQKNPTAFYLCASSPGGNSPLHFGNGTRLTVT.

This clone has more than one count but fewer than ten. This sequence joins TRBV10-3 and TRBJ1-1; no firm D call. The germline CDR1 and CDR2 sequences are ENHRY and SYGVKD. V shed 3 bases and J shed 0 bases, with 2 bases lying between them. The CDR3 sequence is 12 residues long. CDR3 sequence: CAISEVNTEAFF. CDR3 coding DNA: TGTGCCATCAGTGAAGTGAACACTGAAGCTTTCTTT.

In this sample, this clone turned up a few times. This chain joins TRBV29-1 and TRBJ2-4; TRBD1 or TRBD2 may be the D gene (5 bases each). Germline-derived CDR1 and CDR2 are SQVTM and ANQGSEA. The V gene lost 4 bases and the J gene lost 5 bases, with 12 bases spanning the gap. The CDR3 spans 13 residues. The CDR3 loop reads CSVVGGGENIQYF. CDR3 DNA sequence: TGCAGCGTTGTTGGTGGGGGTGAAAACATTCAGTACTTC.

This chain joins TRBV6-6 and TRBJ2-7, with D perhaps TRBD2 (5 bases). This CDR3 has 12 residues. Germline V gene sequence: CDR1 MNHNY, CDR2 SVGAGI (reference sequence). The V gene lost 6 bases and the J gene lost 5 bases, with 11 bases spanning the gap. This CDR3 is CASRPGGNEQYF. DNA of the CDR3: TGTGCCAGCAGACCAGGAGGAAACGAGCAGTACTTC.

This clone has a single count. The chain joins TRBV4-1 to TRBJ2-2, with D perhaps given as TRBD1 or TRBD2 (5 bases each). V dropped 6 bases and J dropped 0 bases, with 8 bases sitting between them. The germline gives CDR1 MGHRA, CDR2 YSYEKL. This CDR3 is built from 14 residues. The CDR3 coding sequence is TGCGCCAGCAGGGGGGAATCGAACACCGGGGAGCTGTTTTTT. It translates to CASRGESNTGELFF.

The chain carries TRBV4-1 and TRBJ2-3; D is unresolved. CDR1 is MGHRA, CDR2 YSYEKL, per germline. This CDR3 has 14 residues. The V gene lost 4 bases and the J gene lost 3 bases, with 11 bases spanning the gap. The CDR3 nucleotides read TGCGCCAGCAGCCCGCTCAACTCGACAGATACGCAGTATTTT. It encodes CASSPLNSTDTQYF.

The CDR3 loop reads CASSFPLGQYPTQYF. DNA of the CDR3: TGTGCCAGCAGCTTTCCCTTAGGACAGTACCCGACCCAGTACTTC. The chain recombines TRBV7-9 with TRBJ2-5, with D tentatively TRBD1 (6 bases). The germline gives CDR1 SEHNR, CDR2 FQNEAQ (reference sequence). The CDR3 length is 15 residues. V was cut by 3 bases and J by 7 bases, with 18 bases left in between. Filled out from reference TRBV7-9 and TRBJ2-5, the complete variable domain reads DTGVSQNPRHKITKRGQNVTFRCDPISEHNRLYWYRQTLGQGPEFLTYFQNEAQLEKSRLLSDRFSAERPKGSFSTLEIQRTEQGDSAMYLCASSFPLGQYPTQYFGPGTRLLVL.

This clone showed up just a few times. V usage is TRBV14 and J usage is TRBJ2-5, with D maybe TRBD2 (6 bases). The CDR3 has 14 residues. CDR1 and CDR2 from the germline V gene are SGHDN and FVKESK. Trimming took 0 bases from V and 7 from J, leaving 12 bases between them. The CDR3 sequence is CASSQEYQGGTQYF. The CDR3 nucleotides read TGTGCCAGCAGCCAAGAATACCAGGGAGGGACCCAGTACTTC.

Only a few counts were recorded for this clone. The rearrangement links TRBV2 to TRBJ1-1; D perhaps matches TRBD1 (5 bases). Per germline, CDR1 SNHLY and CDR2 FYNNEI. The CDR3 spans 13 residues. V lost 2 bases and J lost 3, with 7 bases in between. CDR3 DNA: TGTGCCAGCAGTGAATCAGGGTACACTGAAGCTTTCTTT. Translated: CASSESGYTEAFF.

This clone appeared once. The gene calls are TRBV6-5 and TRBJ1-1; 7 bases match TRBD1. The V gene's germline CDR1 is MNHEY and CDR2 SVGAGI. Trimming removed 2 bases from V and 6 bases from J; junction bases left unmatched: 6. The CDR3 sequence is 14 residues long. This CDR3 is CASSYGGRGAEAFF. The CDR3 nucleotides read TGTGCCAGCAGTTACGGCGGCAGGGGGGCTGAAGCTTTCTTT.

Here the CDR3 reads CASSINRGNTEAFF. The CDR3 DNA sequence: TGTGCCAGTAGTATAAACAGGGGGAACACTGAAGCTTTCTTT. The chain employs TRBV19 and TRBJ1-1, with 7 bases that match TRBD1. With 2 bases clipped from V and 1 base from J, the junction kept 1 base outside the gene matches. This CDR3 comprises 14 residues. Germline values: CDR1 LNHDA, CDR2 SQIVND (reference sequence).

The chain employs TRBV4-1 and TRBJ1-1; D remains ambiguous. V lost 4 bases and J 7 bases, leaving 16 bases between the germline ends. Germline assignment: CDR1 MGHRA and CDR2 YSYEKL. The CDR3 covers 14 residues. The CDR3 DNA reads as TGCGCCAGCAGCCCCGAGAACGTGGGAGTTGAAGCTTTCTTT. Its translation is CASSPENVGVEAFF.

This clone was counted between two and nine times. Other DNA sequences within the sample encode an identical CDR3. The J gene is TRBJ2-7, the V gene TRBV4-1; no firm D call. Germline CDR1 reads MGHRA; CDR2 reads YSYEKL. V gave up 1 base and J gave up 0 bases, with 10 bases separating them. The CDR3 covers 15 residues. CDR3 region: CASSQVTDPSYEQYF. The CDR3 DNA reads TGCGCCAGCAGCCAAGTAACGGACCCCTCCTACGAGCAGTACTTC.

This clone was seen more than once but under ten times. This chain links TRBV11-2 with TRBJ2-7, with TRBD2 identical over 14 bases. The CDR3 runs to 16 residues. V dropped 5 bases and J dropped 2; count of bases not matched to a gene: 5. The germline CDR1 and CDR2 sequences are SGHAT and FQNNGV. CDR3 nucleotides: TGTGCCAGCAGCCCCGGACTAGCGGGGGGAACCTACGAGCAGTACTTC. Translating gives CASSPGLAGGTYEQYF.

This clone appeared a few times. The chain links TRBV19 to TRBJ1-5; maybe TRBD1 (5 bases). The V gene's germline CDR1 is LNHDA and CDR2 SQIVND (reference sequence). V was pared by 2 bases and J by 5 bases, with 13 bases between. The length of the CDR3 is 15 residues. CDR3 nucleotides: TGTGCCAGTAGTATACCGATGGGGGTAGATCAGCCCCAGCATTTT. Amino acid sequence: CASSIPMGVDQPQHF. Full variable domain (outside the CDR3, taken from reference TRBV19 and TRBJ1-5): DGGITQSPKYLFRKEGQNVTLSCEQNLNHDAMYWYRQDPGQGLRLIYYSQIVNDFQKGDIAEGYSVSREKKESFPLTVTSAQKNPTAFYLCASSIPMGVDQPQHFGDGTRLSIL.

The chain uses TRBV14 and TRBJ1-1, with TRBD1 matching 7 bases. There are 13 residues in the CDR3. Trimming removed 4 bases from V and 4 bases from J; junction bases left unmatched: 3. Looked up from germline, CDR1 is SGHDN and CDR2 is FVKESK. The CDR3 region has the DNA TGTGCCAGCAGCCCACGGACAGGCACTGAAGCTTTCTTT. Translation: CASSPRTGTEAFF.

In DNA form, the CDR3 reads TGTGCCAGCAGCTTAGCGCACGAACAGTTAACCTACGAGCAGTACTTC. Amino acids: CASSLAHEQLTYEQYF. This rearrangement joins TRBV7-6 to TRBJ2-7; D remains unclear. The CDR3 sequence is 16 residues long. Trimming removed 0 bases from V and 2 bases from J, with 14 bases in between. Germline CDR1 is SGHVS and CDR2 is FNYEAQ.

The gene calls are TRBV13 and TRBJ2-2; TRBD2 aligns across 10 bases. Trimming took 5 bases from V and 6 from J; bases not matched to a gene: 9. This CDR3 comprises 16 residues. Germline V CDR1 and CDR2: PRHDT, FYEKMQ (reference sequence). Here the CDR3 DNA reads TGTGCCAGCAGCCCCCTGGGTAGCGGGGGGTCCGGGGAGCTGTTTTTT. This sequence encodes CASSPLGSGGSGELFF.